Listed below are T cell receptor beta chains from one sample, sequenced in a study of T cell responses to AZD1222 COVID-19 vaccine. Profiling relied on immunoSEQ multiplex PCR, and the TCRdb table lists in-frame clones only, not all of them. Seen here are fewer than 150,000 clones, approximately 94% observed once, and the top ten hold 4% to 6%. Here the sequenced sample was peripheral blood, taken 28 days after the second AZD1222 dose. Receptors originate from an adult who received the AZD1222 COVID-19 vaccine. Each CDR3 is given with its conserved first and last residue. The order of the fields is V gene, clone size, D gene, J gene, CDR3 DNA, CDR3 protein. The D gene is left open where the match is weak. Where a row states a size, it is once, few, many or the class of an expanded clone; other rows omit it.

TRBV29-1	-	-	TRBJ2-1	TGCAGCGTTGAAGGGCAGAAGAATGAGCAGTTCTTC	CSVEGQKNEQFF
TRBV7-2	-	-	TRBJ2-5	TGTGCCAGCAGCTTAGCGCGACTAAAGCAAGAGACCCAGTACTTC	CASSLARLKQETQYF
TRBV6-1	-	-	TRBJ1-3	TGTGCCAGCAGTGAAGACTCTGGAAACACCATATATTTT	CASSEDSGNTIYF
TRBV10-3	-	-	TRBJ1-5	TGTGCCATCGGACCGACAGAAAAGGATCAGCCCCAGCATTTT	CAIGPTEKDQPQHF
TRBV5-6	-	-	TRBJ2-3	TGTGCCAGCAGCTCGGACCTAGGCACAGATACGCAGTATTTT	CASSSDLGTDTQYF
TRBV9	-	TRBD2	TRBJ2-2	TGTGCCAGCAGCAAGAGCGGGGGGACGAACACCGGGGAGCTGTTTTTT	CASSKSGGTNTGELFF
TRBV30	-	TRBD1	TRBJ1-5	TGTGCCTGGAGTCAGGGGGTGGATCAGCCCCAGCATTTT	CAWSQGVDQPQHF
TRBV5-1	-	TRBD2	TRBJ2-2	TGCGCCAGCAGCGACGGGACTAGCGGGAGAAGGACCGGGGAGCTGTTTTTT	CASSDGTSGRRTGELFF
TRBV27	-	TRBD1	TRBJ1-4	TGTGCCAGCAGTTTATCGTGGGACAGGGTACCTGAAAAACTGTTTTTT	CASSLSWDRVPEKLFF
TRBV19	-	-	TRBJ1-1	TGTGCCAGTAGTAGCGGGGTCGCGAACACTGAAGCTTTCTTT	CASSSGVANTEAFF
TRBV14	-	-	TRBJ2-1	TGTGCCAGCAGCCTCGGTCCCGACAATGAGCAGTTCTTC	CASSLGPDNEQFF
TRBV5-1	-	-	TRBJ1-5	TGCGCCAGCAGCCCGGGACAAGTAAATCAGCCCCAGCATTTT	CASSPGQVNQPQHF
TRBV27	-	-	TRBJ1-6	TGTGCCAGCAGTGGAGTAGGTAATTCACCCCTCCACTTT	CASSGVGNSPLHF
TRBV5-6	-	TRBD1	TRBJ1-1	TGTGCCAGCAGCGACAGGGGAAGGAAGTCCACTGAAGCTTTCTTT	CASSDRGRKSTEAFF
TRBV2	-	-	TRBJ1-1	TGTGCCAGCAGTCTTTCCCAGGAAGCTTTCTTT	CASSLSQEAFF
TRBV4-2	once	-	TRBJ1-4	TGTGCCAGCAGCCAAGCTGGGGGGGAACTGTTTTTT	CASSQAGGELFF
TRBV4-1	-	TRBD2	TRBJ2-5	TGCGCCAGCAGCCAAGATCGCGGGACTAGAGTCGGGGAGACCCAGTACTTC	CASSQDRGTRVGETQYF
TRBV10-3	-	-	TRBJ2-2	TGTGCCATCAGTGATCACAGGGTACACACCGGGGAGCTGTTTTTT	CAISDHRVHTGELFF
TRBV5-4	-	-	TRBJ2-3	TGTGCCAGCAGCTTTCCACCCACAGATACGCAGTATTTT	CASSFPPTDTQYF
TRBV9	once	TRBD1	TRBJ2-2	TGTGCCAGCAGCCCCGAGAGGGGAACAGGGGACCGGGCCGGGGAGCTGTTTTTT	CASSPERGTGDRAGELFF
TRBV6-2/TRBV6-3	-	TRBD2	TRBJ2-7	TGTGCCAGCAGTTACACTAGCGGGAGGGCCACGTACGAGCAGTACTTC	CASSYTSGRATYEQYF
TRBV30	few	-	TRBJ1-2	TGTGCCTGGAGTGGCGGGGCGGGAGGCTACACCTTC	CAWSGGAGGYTF
TRBV27	-	-	TRBJ1-4	TGTGCCAGCAGTTCCCGGGGGCGGCCGGACGAAAAACTGTTTTTT	CASSSRGRPDEKLFF
TRBV5-8	once	-	TRBJ2-7	TGTGCCAGCAGCCTTAGCGGCCTAGCGCGTAACTACGAGCAGTACTTC	CASSLSGLARNYEQYF
TRBV4-1	-	TRBD2	TRBJ2-7	TGCGCCAGCCATGACGGGACTAGCGGGGGGTCCAGTTACGAGCAGTACTTC	CASHDGTSGGSSYEQYF
TRBV9	once	-	TRBJ2-3	TGTGCCAGCAGCGTAGAAGGCAGACCCCATACGCAGTATTTT	CASSVEGRPHTQYF
TRBV7-4	-	-	TRBJ1-1	TGTGCCAGCAGCTTGGTCAACGGGTCAGTGAACACTGAAGCTTTCTTT	CASSLVNGSVNTEAFF
TRBV27	-	-	TRBJ1-6	TGTGCCAGCAGTATAAAGACACCGAGCTCCTATAATTCACCCCTCCACTTT	CASSIKTPSSYNSPLHF
TRBV4-3	-	-	TRBJ1-1	TGCGCCAGCAGCCCCTCCGGCGCGGGGGAAGCTTTCTTT	CASSPSGAGEAFF
TRBV5-5	-	TRBD1	TRBJ2-7	TGTGCCAGCAGCGGGGGACAGAACTACGAGCAGTACTTC	CASSGGQNYEQYF
TRBV2	-	TRBD2	TRBJ2-2	TGTGCCAGCAGTGCGCGGGGGGGCGGTACCGGGGAGCTGTTTTTT	CASSARGGGTGELFF
TRBV18	-	TRBD2	TRBJ2-3	TGTGCCAGCTCACCGCCCGCGAGCGGGGGGGGAGATACGCAGTATTTT	CASSPPASGGGDTQYF
TRBV6-6	once	-	TRBJ1-2	TGTGCCAGCAGTCGGGACGGAAACTATGGCTACACCTTC	CASSRDGNYGYTF
TRBV19	-	-	TRBJ1-2	TGTGCCAGTAGTCTTGACCGGGACTATGGCTACACCTTC	CASSLDRDYGYTF
TRBV6-5	-	TRBD2	TRBJ2-1	TGTGCCAGCACGTCGGGACTAGCGAGGAATGAGCAGTTCTTC	CASTSGLARNEQFF
TRBV5-1	-	-	TRBJ1-1	TGCGCCAGCAGCTTAACAGGGAAAACTGAAGCTTTCTTT	CASSLTGKTEAFF
TRBV19	-	TRBD1	TRBJ1-5	TGTGCCAGTAGTGCTAATACAGGGGTTCGGGACAATCAGCCCCAGCATTTT	CASSANTGVRDNQPQHF
TRBV7-8	-	TRBD1	TRBJ1-2	TGTGCCAGCAGCTCCGGAGGGGGCCGGGGCTACACCTTC	CASSSGGGRGYTF
TRBV20-1	-	-	TRBJ1-1	TGCAGTGCTATAAAGAACACTGAAGCTTTCTTT	CSAIKNTEAFF
TRBV7-9	-	-	TRBJ1-2	TGTGCCAGCAGCTTAGCGCTAGGATCCCTTTATGGCTACACCTTC	CASSLALGSLYGYTF
TRBV7-9	-	-	TRBJ1-1	TGTGCCAGCAGCTCAGGGACGGTCACTGAAGCTTTCTTT	CASSSGTVTEAFF
TRBV2	-	-	TRBJ1-4	TGTGCCAGCAGTGTTTTGGGGGCCATGGCAACTAATGAAAAACTGTTTTTT	CASSVLGAMATNEKLFF
TRBV2	once	-	TRBJ1-2	TGTGCCAGCAGCCGAACCGGGACGGGAAATGGCTACACCTTC	CASSRTGTGNGYTF
TRBV27	-	TRBD1	TRBJ1-1	TGTGCCAGCAGTTCTAGCTCAGACAGGGATACGGCTTTCTTT	CASSSSSDRDTAFF
TRBV5-4	few	-	TRBJ1-1	TGTGCCAGCAGCTTGGGACGGACGAACACTGAAGCTTTCTTT	CASSLGRTNTEAFF